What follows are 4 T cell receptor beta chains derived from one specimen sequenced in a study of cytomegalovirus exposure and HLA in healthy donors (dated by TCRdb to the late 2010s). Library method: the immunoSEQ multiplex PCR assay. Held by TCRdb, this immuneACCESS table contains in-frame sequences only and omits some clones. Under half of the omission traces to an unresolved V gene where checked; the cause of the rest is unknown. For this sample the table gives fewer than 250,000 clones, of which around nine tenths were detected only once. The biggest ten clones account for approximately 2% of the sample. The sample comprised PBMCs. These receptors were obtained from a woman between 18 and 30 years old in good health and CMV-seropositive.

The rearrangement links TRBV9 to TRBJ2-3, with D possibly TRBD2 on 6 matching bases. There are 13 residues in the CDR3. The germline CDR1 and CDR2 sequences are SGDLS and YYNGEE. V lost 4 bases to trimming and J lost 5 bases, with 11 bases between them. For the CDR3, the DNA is TGTGCCAGCAGCCTGGGGGGAGAAGATACGCAGTATTTT. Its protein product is CASSLGGEDTQYF.

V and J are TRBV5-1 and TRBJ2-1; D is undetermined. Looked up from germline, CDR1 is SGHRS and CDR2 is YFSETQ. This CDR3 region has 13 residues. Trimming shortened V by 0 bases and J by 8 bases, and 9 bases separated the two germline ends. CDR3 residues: CASSLDLADEQFF. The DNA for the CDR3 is TGCGCCAGCAGCTTGGACTTGGCGGATGAGCAGTTCTTC.

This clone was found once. The DNA of the CDR3 is TGCGCCAGCAGTGAGGGGGCTAGTGGTCCAACCGGGGAGCTGTTTTTT. This encodes CASSEGASGPTGELFF. The chain carries TRBV10-1 and TRBJ2-2; possible D gene TRBD1, 5 bases. Trimming cost V 2 bases and J 5 bases, with 15 bases left between them. Germline V CDR1 and CDR2: WNHNN, SYGVQD (reference sequence). CDR3 length equals 16 residues.

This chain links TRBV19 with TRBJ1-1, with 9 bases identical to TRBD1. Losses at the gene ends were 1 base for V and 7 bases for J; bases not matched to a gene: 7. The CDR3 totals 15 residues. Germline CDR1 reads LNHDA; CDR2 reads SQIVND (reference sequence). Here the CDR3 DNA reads TGTGCCAGTAGTATAGGGGACAGGGCTCCTGTTGAAGCTTTCTTT. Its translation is CASSIGDRAPVEAFF.